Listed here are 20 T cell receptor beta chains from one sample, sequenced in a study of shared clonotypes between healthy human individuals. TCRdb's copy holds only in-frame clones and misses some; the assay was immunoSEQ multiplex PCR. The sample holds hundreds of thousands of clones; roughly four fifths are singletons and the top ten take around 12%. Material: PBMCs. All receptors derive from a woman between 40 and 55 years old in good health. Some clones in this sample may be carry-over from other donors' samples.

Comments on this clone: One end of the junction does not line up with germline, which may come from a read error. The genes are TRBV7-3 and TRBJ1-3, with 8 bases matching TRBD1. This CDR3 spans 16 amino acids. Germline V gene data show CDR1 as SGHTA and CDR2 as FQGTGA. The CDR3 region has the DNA TGTGCCAGCAGCCTAACCGGGACAGGCTCTGGAAACACCATATATTTT. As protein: CASSLTGTGSGNTIYF.

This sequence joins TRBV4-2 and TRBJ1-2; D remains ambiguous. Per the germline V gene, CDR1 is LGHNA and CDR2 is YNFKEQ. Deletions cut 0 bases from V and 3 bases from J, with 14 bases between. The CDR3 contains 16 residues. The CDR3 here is CASSQDLGREDYGYTF. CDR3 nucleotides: TGTGCCAGCAGCCAAGATTTGGGGAGGGAGGACTATGGCTACACCTTC.

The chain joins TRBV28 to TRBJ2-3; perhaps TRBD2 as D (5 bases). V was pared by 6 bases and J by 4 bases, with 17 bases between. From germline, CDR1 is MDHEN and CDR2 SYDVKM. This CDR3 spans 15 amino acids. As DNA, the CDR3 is TGTGCCAGCAGCCGCCATATCTCGGAGGCAGATACGCAGTATTTT. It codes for CASSRHISEADTQYF.

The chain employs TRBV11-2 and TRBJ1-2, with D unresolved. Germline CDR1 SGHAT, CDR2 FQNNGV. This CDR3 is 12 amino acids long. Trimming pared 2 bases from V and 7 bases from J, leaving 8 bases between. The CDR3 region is CASSLMNSGYTF. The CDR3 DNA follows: TGTGCCAGCAGCTTAATGAACAGTGGCTACACCTTC.

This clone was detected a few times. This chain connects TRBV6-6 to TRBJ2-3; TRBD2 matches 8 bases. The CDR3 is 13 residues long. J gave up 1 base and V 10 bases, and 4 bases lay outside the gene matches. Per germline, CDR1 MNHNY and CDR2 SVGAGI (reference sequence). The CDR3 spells CATGGRGTDTQYF. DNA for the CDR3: TGTGCCACGGGAGGGCGGGGCACAGATACGCAGTATTTT.

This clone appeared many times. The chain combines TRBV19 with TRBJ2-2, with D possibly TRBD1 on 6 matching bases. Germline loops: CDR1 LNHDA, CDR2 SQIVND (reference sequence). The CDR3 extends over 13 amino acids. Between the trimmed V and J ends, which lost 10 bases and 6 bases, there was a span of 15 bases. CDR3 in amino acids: CATDLQGSGELFF. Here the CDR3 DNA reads TGTGCCACCGACCTCCAGGGGTCCGGGGAGCTGTTTTTT. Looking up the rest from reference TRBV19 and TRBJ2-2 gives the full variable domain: DGGITQSPKYLFRKEGQNVTLSCEQNLNHDAMYWYRQDPGQGLRLIYYSQIVNDFQKGDIAEGYSVSREKKESFPLTVTSAQKNPTAFYLCATDLQGSGELFFGEGSRLTVL.

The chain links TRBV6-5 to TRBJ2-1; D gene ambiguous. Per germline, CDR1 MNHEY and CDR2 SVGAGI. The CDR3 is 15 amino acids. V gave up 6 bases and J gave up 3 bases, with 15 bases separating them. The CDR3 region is CASSLGKPSYNEQFF. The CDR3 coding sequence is TGTGCCAGCAGCTTAGGGAAACCCAGCTACAATGAGCAGTTCTTC.

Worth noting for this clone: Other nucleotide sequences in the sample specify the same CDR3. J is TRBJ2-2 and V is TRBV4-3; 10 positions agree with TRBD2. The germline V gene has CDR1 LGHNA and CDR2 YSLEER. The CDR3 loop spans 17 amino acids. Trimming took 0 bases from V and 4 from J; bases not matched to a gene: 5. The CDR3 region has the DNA TGCGCCAGCAGCCAAGATGGGTTAGCGGGAGGCACCGGGGAGCTGTTTTTT. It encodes CASSQDGLAGGTGELFF.

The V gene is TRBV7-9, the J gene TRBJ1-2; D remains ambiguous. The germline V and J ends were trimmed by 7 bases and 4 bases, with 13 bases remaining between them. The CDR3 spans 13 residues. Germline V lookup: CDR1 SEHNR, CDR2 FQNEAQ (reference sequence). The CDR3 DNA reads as TGTGCCAGCATCAACACCGGGTTCTATGGCTACACCTTC. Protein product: CASINTGFYGYTF.

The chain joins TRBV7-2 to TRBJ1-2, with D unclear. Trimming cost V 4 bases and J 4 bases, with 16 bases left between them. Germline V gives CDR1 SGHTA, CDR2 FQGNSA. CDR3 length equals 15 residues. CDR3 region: CASSSRGPGGYGYTF. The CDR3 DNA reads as TGTGCCAGCAGCTCCCGTGGCCCAGGAGGCTATGGCTACACCTTC.

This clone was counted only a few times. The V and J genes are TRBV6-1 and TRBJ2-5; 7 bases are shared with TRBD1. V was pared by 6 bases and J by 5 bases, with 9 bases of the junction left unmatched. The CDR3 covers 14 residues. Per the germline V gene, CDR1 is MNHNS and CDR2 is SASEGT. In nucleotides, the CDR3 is TGTGCCAGCAGCCTACTAGGCAGGGGGGAGACCCAGTACTTC. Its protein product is CASSLLGRGETQYF.

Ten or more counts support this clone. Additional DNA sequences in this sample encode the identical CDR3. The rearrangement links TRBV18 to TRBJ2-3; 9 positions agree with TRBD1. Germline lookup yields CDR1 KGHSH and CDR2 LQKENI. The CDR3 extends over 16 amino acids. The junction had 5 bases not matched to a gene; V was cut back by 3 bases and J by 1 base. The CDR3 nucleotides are TGTGCCAGCTCACCGCTTACAGGGGGCGGCACAGATACGCAGTATTTT. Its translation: CASSPLTGGGTDTQYF.

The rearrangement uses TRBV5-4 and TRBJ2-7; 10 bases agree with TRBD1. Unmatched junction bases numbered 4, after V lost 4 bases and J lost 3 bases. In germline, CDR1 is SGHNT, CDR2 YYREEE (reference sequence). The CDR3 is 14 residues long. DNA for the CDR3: TGTGCCAGCAGCCCTCGGGACAGGGGCTACGAGCAGTACTTC. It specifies CASSPRDRGYEQYF. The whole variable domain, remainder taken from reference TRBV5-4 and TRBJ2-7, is ETGVTQSPTHLIKTRGQQVTLRCSSQSGHNTVSWYQQALGQGPQFIFQYYREEENGRGNFPPRFSGLQFPNYSSELNVNALELDDSALYLCASSPRDRGYEQYFGPGTRLTVT.

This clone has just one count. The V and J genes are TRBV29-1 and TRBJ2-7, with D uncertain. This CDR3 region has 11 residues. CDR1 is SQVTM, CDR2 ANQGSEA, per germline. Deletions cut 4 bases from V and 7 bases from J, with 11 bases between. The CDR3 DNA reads TGCAGCGTTGCCCACACCGGAGAGCAGTACTTC. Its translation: CSVAHTGEQYF.

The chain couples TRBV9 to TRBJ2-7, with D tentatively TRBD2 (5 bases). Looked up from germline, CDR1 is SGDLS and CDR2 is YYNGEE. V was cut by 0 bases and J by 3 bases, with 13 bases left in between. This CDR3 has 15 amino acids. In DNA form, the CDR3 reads TGTGCCAGCAGCGTAGCAGGCTGGACTGACTACGAGCAGTACTTC. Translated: CASSVAGWTDYEQYF.

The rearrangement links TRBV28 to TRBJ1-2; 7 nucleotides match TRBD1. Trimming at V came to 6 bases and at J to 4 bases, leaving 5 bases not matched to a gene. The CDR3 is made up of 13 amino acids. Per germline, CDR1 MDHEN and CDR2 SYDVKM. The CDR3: CASSQDRIYGYTF. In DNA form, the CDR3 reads TGTGCCAGCAGCCAGGACAGGATCTATGGCTACACCTTC.

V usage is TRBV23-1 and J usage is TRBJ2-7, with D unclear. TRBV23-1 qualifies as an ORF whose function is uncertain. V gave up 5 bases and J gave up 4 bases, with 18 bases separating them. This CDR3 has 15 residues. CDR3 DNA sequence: TGCGCCAGCAGTACGGACCCTGGCCCCGGGTACGAGCAGTACTTC. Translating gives CASSTDPGPGYEQYF.

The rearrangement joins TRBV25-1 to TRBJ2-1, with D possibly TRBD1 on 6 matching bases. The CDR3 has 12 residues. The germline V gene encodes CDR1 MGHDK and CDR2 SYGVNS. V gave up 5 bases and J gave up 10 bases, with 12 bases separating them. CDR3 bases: TGTGCCAGCAGTTACTACGGACAGGAGCAGTTCTTC. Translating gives CASSYYGQEQFF.

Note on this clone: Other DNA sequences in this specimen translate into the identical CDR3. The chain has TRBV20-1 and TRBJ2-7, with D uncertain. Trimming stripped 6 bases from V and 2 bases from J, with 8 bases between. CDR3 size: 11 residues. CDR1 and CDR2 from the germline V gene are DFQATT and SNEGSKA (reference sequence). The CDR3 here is CSARRTYEQYF. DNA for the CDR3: TGCAGTGCAAGACGGACCTACGAGCAGTACTTC.

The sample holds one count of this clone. CDR3 bases: TGTGCCAGCTCACCCGGGGACTACCTCTCTGGGGCCAACGTCCTGACTTTC. Protein: CASSPGDYLSGANVLTF. This rearrangement joins TRBV18 to TRBJ2-6; 7 bases align to TRBD2. The V gene's germline CDR1 is KGHSH and CDR2 LQKENI. The CDR3 consists of 17 residues. Trimming at V came to 3 bases and at J to 0 bases, leaving 5 bases not matched to a gene.